This TCR beta chain originates from a study of ipilimumab plus nivolumab after autologous stem cell transplantation (dated by TCRdb to the early 2020s). As for the study more broadly: A median of roughly five ipilimumab doses and 8 or 9 nivolumab doses was received by trial patients. Some 35 patients made up the trial's intent-to-treat population. Patients with high-risk diffuse large B cell lymphoma, mature T cell lymphoma, or multiple myeloma undergoing autologous transplant were enrolled in the trial. Both primary refractory and relapsed disease were represented in the DLBCL cohort, where 18-month progression-free survival was 85.7% and 28.6%, respectively. Broad study findings and their caveats: The authors stated that profiles of the T cell receptor repertoire, regulatory T cell phenotype and gut microbiota provided a biologic rationale for studying this approach further. The authors concluded that, as post-transplant consolidation, combined checkpoint inhibition appeared tolerable.

This clone was recorded once. The antigen this receptor binds is unknown. Base quality data are lacking; no much larger clone is found one base away. Reading the germline V gene (reference sequence) gives CDR1 LNHNV and CDR2 YYDKDF. The CDR3 runs 16 amino acids, cysteine and phenylalanine included. Only the CDR3 portion is preserved as DNA: 48 bases, with reading frame beginning at the first base. Germline trimming: 3 bases from V, 4 bases from J; junction bases outside gene matches: 8. Checkpoint therapy began 14 to 28 days after autologous transplant, with ipilimumab given at 1 mg/kg intravenously on day 1 of selected weeks. Patients received nivolumab at 3 mg/kg intravenously on day 1 of weeks 1, 4, 7, 10, and every two weeks through week 26. This was a Phase Ib clinical trial that tested ipilimumab plus nivolumab, given as combined checkpoint inhibition, for consolidation following autologous stem cell transplantation.

To prepare the library, the immunoSEQ multiplex PCR assay was applied. Not all clones reach the TCRdb copy of this immuneACCESS table, which keeps in-frame sequences only. Checked studies attribute under half of the gap to unresolved V genes and leave the rest unexplained. Here the sample has 15,000 to 20,000 clones; around four fifths occur a single time. The ten largest clones take up more than 8.5% of the sample. This receptor was identified in a male donor with diffuse large B-cell lymphoma. The chain uses TRBV15 and TRBJ1-3; TRBD1 matches 8 bases in the middle. Sequenced here: PBMCs, sampled in a trial of ipilimumab plus nivolumab as post-transplant consolidation. The DNA is TGTGCCACCAGCAGTTACAGGGGGACGGACGGAAACACCATATATTTT. It translates as CATSSYRGTDGNTIYF.